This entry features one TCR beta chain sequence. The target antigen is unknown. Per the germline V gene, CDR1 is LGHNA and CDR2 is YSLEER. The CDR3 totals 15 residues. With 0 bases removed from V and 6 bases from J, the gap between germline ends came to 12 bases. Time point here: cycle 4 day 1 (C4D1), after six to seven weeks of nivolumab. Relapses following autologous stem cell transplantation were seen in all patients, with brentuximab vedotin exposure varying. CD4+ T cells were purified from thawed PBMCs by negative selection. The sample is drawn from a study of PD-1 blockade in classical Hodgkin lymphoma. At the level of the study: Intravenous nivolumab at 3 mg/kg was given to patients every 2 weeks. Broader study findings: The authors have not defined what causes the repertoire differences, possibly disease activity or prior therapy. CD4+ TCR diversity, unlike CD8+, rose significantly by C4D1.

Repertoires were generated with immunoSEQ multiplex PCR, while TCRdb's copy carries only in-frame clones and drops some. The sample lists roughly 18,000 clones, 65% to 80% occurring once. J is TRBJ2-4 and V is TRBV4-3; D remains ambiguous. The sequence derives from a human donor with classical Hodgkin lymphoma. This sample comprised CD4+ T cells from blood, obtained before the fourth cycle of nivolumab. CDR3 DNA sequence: TGCGCCAGCAGCCAAGAGGGCGCCCCGGGAAACATTCAGTACTTC. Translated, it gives CASSQEGAPGNIQYF.